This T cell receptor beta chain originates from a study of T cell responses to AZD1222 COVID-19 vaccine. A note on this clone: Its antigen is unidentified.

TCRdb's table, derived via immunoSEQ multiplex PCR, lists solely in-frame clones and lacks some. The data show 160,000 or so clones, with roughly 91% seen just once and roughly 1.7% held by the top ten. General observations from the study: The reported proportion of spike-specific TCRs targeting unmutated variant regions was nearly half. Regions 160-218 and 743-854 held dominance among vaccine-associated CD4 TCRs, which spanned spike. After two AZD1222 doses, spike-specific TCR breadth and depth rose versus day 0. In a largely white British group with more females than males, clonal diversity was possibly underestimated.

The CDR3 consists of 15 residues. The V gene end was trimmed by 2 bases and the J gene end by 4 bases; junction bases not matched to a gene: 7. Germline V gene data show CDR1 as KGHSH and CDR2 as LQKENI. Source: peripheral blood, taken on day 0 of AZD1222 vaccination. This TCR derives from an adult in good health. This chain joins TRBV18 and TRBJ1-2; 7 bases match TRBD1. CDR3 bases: TGTGCCAGCTCACCATTTACAGACAGGGCCTATGGCTACACCTTC. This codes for CASSPFTDRAYGYTF.